Sequencing of this TCR beta chain was carried out in a study of PD-1 blockade in classical Hodgkin lymphoma. Study-wide points: Complete responders showed a baseline diversity that resembled the diversity of newly diagnosed patients.

Specified time point: cycle 4 day 1 (C4D1), after about 6 weeks of nivolumab. Patients all relapsed after autologous stem cell transplantation, and there was variation in brentuximab vedotin exposure. Libraries were prepared by immunoSEQ multiplex PCR; TCRdb keeps only in-frame clonotypes and omits some of them. The sample records around 45,000 clones, more than 70% being singletons. This clone was recorded only once. Antigen: not known. The CDR3 totals 15 residues. V was clipped by 0 bases and J by 4 bases, with 11 bases between them. Germline V gives CDR1 MGHRA, CDR2 YSYEKL. The chain carries TRBV4-1 and TRBJ2-3; no firm D call. Here the sequenced sample was peripheral blood mononuclear cells (PBMCs), taken before the fourth cycle of nivolumab. The sequence was collected from a human donor with classical Hodgkin lymphoma. CDR3 region: CASSQERLVADTQYF. CDR3 sequence (DNA): TGCGCCAGCAGCCAAGAACGGCTAGTCGCAGATACGCAGTATTTT.